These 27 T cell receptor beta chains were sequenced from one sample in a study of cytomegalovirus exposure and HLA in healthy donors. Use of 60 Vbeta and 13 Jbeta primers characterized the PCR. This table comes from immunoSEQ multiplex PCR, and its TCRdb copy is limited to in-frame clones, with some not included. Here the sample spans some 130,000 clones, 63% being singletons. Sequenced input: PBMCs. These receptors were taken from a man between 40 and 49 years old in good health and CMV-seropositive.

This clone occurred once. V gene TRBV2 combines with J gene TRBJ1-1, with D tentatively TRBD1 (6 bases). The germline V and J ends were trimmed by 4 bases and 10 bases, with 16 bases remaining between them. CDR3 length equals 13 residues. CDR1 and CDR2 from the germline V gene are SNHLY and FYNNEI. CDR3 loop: CASSAGTKNRAFF. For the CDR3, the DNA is TGTGCCAGCAGTGCCGGGACAAAGAACCGAGCTTTCTTT.

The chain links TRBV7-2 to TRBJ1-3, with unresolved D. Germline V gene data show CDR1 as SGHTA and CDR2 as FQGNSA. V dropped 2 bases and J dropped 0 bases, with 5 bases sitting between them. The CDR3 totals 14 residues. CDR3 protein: CASSLLSSGNTIYF. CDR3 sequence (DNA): TGTGCCAGCAGCTTACTGAGCTCTGGAAACACCATATATTTT.

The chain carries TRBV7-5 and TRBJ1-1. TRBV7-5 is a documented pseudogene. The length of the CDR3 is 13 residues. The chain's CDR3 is CARSLSPNTEAFF. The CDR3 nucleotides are TGTGCCAGAAGCTTAAGCCCGAACACTGAAGCTTTCTTT.

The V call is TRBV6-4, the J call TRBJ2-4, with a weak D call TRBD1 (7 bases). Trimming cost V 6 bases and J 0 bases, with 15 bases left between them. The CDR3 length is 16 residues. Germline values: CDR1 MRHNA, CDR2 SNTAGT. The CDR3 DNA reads TGTGCCAGCAGGAACAGGGGAGGACTAGCCAAAAACATTCAGTACTTC. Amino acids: CASRNRGGLAKNIQYF.

The DNA for the CDR3 is TGTGCCAGCCAAAGCCGGGACTCGTACGAGCAGTACTTC. Its translation is CASQSRDSYEQYF. The chain is built from TRBV19 and TRBJ2-7; D is possibly TRBD2 (6 bases). The V and J ends lost 9 bases and 4 bases respectively, with 16 bases between them. Germline-derived CDR1 and CDR2 are LNHDA and SQIVND (reference sequence). CDR3 length: 13 amino acids.

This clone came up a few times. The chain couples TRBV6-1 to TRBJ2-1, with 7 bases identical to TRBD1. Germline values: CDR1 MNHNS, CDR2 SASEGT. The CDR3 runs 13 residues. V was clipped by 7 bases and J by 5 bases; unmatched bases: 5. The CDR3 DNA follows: TGTGCCAGCATCTCGGGACAGAACAATGAGCAGTTCTTC. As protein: CASISGQNNEQFF.

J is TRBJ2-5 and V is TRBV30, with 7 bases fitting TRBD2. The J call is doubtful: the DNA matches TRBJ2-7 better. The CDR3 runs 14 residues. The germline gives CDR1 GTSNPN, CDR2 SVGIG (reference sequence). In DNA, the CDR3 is TGTGCCTGGAGTGTAAAGGCGGGAGTCAACGAGCAGTACTTC. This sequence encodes CAWSVKAGVNEQYF.

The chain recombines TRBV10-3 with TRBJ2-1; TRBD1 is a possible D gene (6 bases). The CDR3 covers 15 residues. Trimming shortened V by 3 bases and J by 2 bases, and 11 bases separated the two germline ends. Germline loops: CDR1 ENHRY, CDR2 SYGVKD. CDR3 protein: CAISEPGHTYNEQFF. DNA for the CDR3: TGTGCCATCAGTGAACCGGGACATACCTACAATGAGCAGTTCTTC.

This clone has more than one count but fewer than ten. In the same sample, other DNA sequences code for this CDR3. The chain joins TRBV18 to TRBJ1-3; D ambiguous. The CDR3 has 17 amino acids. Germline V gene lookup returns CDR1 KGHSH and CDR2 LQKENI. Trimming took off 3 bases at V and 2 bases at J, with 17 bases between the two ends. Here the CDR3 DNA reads TGTGCCAGCTCACCCATCCCGCCGGAGGGAACTGGAAACACCATATATTTT. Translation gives CASSPIPPEGTGNTIYF.

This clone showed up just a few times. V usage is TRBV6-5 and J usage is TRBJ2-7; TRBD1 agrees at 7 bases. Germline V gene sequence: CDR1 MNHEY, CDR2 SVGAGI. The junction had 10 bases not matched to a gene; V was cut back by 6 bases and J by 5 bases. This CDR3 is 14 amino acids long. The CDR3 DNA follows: TGTGCCAGCAGGACAGGGTCCTTAGGTCACGAGCAGTACTTC. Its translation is CASRTGSLGHEQYF.

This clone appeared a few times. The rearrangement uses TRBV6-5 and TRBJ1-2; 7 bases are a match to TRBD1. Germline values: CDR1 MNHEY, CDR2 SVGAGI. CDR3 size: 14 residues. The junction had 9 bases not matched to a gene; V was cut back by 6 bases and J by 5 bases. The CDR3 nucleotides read TGTGCCAGCAGGCGGATCGGGACAGCTTATGGCTACACCTTC. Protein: CASRRIGTAYGYTF.

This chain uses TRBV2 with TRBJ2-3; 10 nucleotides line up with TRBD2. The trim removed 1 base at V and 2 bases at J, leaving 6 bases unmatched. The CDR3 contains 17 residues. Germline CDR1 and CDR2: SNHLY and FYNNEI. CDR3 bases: TGTGCCAGCAGTGAAGGACTAGCGGGCCTTCTCACAGATACGCAGTATTTT. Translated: CASSEGLAGLLTDTQYF.

CDR3 DNA sequence: TGTGCCAGCAGCTTAGGGGGTGGCAGGGGGTACGAGCAGTACTTC. Its protein is CASSLGGGRGYEQYF. The chain employs TRBV7-3 and TRBJ2-7, with TRBD1 identical over 7 bases. Germline V lookup: CDR1 SGHTA, CDR2 FQGTGA. The CDR3 extends over 15 amino acids. V lost 2 bases, J lost 4 bases, and 8 bases stayed unmatched. Together with reference TRBV7-3 and TRBJ2-7, the CDR3 gives the full variable domain: GAGVSQTPSNKVTEKGKYVELRCDPISGHTALYWYRQSLGQGPEFLIYFQGTGAADDSGLPNDRFFAVRPEGSVSTLKIQRTERGDSAVYLCASSLGGGRGYEQYFGPGTRLTVT.

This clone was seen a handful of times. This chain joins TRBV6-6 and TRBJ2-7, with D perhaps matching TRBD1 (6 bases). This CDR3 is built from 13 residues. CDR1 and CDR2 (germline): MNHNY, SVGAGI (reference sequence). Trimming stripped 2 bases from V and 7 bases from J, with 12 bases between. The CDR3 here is CASSYGGQPEQYF. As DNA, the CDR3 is TGTGCCAGCAGTTACGGGGGACAACCGGAGCAGTACTTC.

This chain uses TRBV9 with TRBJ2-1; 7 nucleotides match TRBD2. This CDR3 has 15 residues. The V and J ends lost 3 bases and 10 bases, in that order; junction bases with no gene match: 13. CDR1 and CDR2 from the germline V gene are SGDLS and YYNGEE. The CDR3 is CASSAKTSRHEEQFF. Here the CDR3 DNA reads TGTGCCAGCAGCGCGAAGACTAGCCGCCATGAAGAGCAGTTCTTC.

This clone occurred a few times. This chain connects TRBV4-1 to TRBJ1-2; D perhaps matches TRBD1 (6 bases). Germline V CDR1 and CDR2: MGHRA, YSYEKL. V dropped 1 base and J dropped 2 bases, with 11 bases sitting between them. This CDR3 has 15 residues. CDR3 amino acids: CASSQAGEPNYGYTF. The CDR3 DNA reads TGCGCCAGCAGCCAAGCAGGGGAGCCCAACTATGGCTACACCTTC.

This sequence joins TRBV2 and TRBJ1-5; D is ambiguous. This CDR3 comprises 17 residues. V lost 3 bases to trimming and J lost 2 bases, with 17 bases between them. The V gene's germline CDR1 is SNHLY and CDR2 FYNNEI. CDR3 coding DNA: TGTGCCAGCAGTGAGGGTGTTCTACTCCGGGGCAATCAGCCCCAGCATTTT. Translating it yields CASSEGVLLRGNQPQHF.

Here the CDR3 reads CASRDSSYEQYF. The CDR3 bases are TGCGCCAGCAGGGACAGCTCCTACGAGCAGTACTTC. The V call is TRBV5-1, the J call TRBJ2-5; possible D gene TRBD1, 6 bases. Near its end, the DNA agrees better with TRBJ2-7, so the J call may be wrong. CDR1 is SGHRS, CDR2 YFSETQ, per germline. The CDR3 has 12 amino acids.

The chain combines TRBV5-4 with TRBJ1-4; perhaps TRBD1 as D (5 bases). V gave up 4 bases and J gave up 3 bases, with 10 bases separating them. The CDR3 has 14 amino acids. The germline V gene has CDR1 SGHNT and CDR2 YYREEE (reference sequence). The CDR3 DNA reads TGTGCCAGCAGCACCAAGGGGCCTAATGAAAAACTGTTTTTT. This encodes CASSTKGPNEKLFF.

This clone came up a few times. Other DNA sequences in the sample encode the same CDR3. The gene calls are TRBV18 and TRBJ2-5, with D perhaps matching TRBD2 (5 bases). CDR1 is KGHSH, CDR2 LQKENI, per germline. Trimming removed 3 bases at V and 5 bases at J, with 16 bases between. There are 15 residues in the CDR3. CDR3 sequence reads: CASSPRRGNAETQYF. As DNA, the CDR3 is TGTGCCAGCTCACCGCGGAGAGGGAATGCGGAGACCCAGTACTTC.

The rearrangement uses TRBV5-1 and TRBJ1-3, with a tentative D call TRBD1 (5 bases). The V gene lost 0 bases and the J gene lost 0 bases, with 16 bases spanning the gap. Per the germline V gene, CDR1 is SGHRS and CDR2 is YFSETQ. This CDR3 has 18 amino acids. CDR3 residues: CASSLGSWGQTSGNTIYF. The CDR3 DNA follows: TGCGCCAGCAGCTTGGGTTCTTGGGGCCAGACCTCTGGAAACACCATATATTTT.

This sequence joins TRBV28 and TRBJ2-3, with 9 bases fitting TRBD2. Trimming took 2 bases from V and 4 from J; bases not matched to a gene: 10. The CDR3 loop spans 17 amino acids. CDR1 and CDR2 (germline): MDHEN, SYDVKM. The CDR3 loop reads CASSLGAGSGSPDTQYF. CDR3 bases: TGTGCCAGCAGTTTAGGGGCAGGTAGCGGGAGCCCAGATACGCAGTATTTT.

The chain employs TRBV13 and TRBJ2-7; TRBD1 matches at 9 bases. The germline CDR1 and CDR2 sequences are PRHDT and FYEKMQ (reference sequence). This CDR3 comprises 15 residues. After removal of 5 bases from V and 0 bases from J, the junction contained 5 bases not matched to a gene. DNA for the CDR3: TGTGCCAGCAGCCCGAGGGACAGGGCCTCCTACGAGCAGTACTTC. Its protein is CASSPRDRASYEQYF.

The CDR3 sequence: CASSVTSYQFQETQYF. CDR3 bases: TGTGCCAGCAGCGTTACTAGCTATCAGTTTCAAGAGACCCAGTACTTC. This chain links TRBV7-2 with TRBJ2-5; tentative D call: TRBD2 (6 bases). Trimming shortened V by 5 bases and J by 2 bases, and 18 bases separated the two germline ends. The CDR3 contains 16 residues. Germline CDR1 and CDR2: SGHTA and FQGNSA.

In DNA form, the CDR3 reads TGTGCCATCAGTGAGGGGTCCGTGAGGGATACGCAGTATTTT. Translated: CAISEGSVRDTQYF. J is TRBJ2-3 and V is TRBV10-3; D ambiguous. Germline values: CDR1 ENHRY, CDR2 SYGVKD. There are 14 residues in the CDR3. Between the trimmed V and J ends, which lost 2 bases and 6 bases, there was a span of 12 bases.

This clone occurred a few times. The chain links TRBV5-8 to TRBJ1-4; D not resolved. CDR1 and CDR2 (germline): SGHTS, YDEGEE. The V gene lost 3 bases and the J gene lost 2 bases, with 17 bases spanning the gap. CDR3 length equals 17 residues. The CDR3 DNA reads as TGTGCCAGCAGCTCCGGACGGCGAGAGGGCACTAATGAAAAACTGTTTTTT. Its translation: CASSSGRREGTNEKLFF. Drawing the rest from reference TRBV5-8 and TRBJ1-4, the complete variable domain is EAGVTQSPTHLIKTRGQQATLRCSPISGHTSVYWYQQALGLGLQFLLWYDEGEERNRGNFPPRFSGRQFPNYSSELNVNALELEDSALYLCASSSGRREGTNEKLFFGSGTQLSVL.

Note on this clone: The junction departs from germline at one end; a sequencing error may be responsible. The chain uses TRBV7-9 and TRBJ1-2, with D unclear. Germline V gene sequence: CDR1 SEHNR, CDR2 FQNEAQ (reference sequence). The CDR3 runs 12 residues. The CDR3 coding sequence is TGTTCCAGCAGCGCCCGGGAGGGCGGCTACACCTTC. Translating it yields CSSSAREGGYTF.